Each of the 13 T cell receptor beta chains below was sequenced from the same sample in a study of blood T cell repertoires in COVID-19. Sequencing used immunoSEQ multiplex PCR; TCRdb keeps in-frame clones, though not all of them. The sample contains 65,000 to 75,000 clones, around 80% of which appear only once. Sequenced input: peripheral blood. These receptors were taken from a human donor in a cohort sampled during active COVID-19.

The rearrangement joins TRBV7-9 to TRBJ2-7, with 11 bases identical to TRBD2. The CDR3 has 14 residues. CDR1 and CDR2 (germline): SEHNR, FQNEAQ (reference sequence). V was pared by 5 bases and J by 4 bases, with 4 bases of the junction left unmatched. CDR3 sequence (DNA): TGTGCCAGCAGCCCGGGACTAGCGGATTACGAGCAGTACGTC. This gives the protein CASSPGLADYEQYV.

V is TRBV2 and J is TRBJ1-2; D possibly corresponds to TRBD1 (6 bases). The CDR3 sequence is 14 residues long. Deletions cut 4 bases from V and 2 bases from J, with 11 bases between. Per the germline V gene, CDR1 is SNHLY and CDR2 is FYNNEI. CDR3 in amino acids: CASSARQVNYGYTF. The CDR3 DNA reads TGTGCCAGCAGTGCCAGACAGGTCAACTATGGCTACACCTTC.

The genes are TRBV5-6 and TRBJ2-1; 9 bases map to TRBD1. CDR3 size: 14 residues. V lost 4 bases, J lost 2 bases, and 1 base stayed unmatched. Looked up from germline, CDR1 is SGHDT and CDR2 is YYEEEE. The CDR3 reads CASSRDRAYNEQFF. The CDR3 DNA reads as TGTGCCAGCAGCCGGGACAGGGCCTACAATGAGCAGTTCTTC.

This chain connects TRBV29-1 to TRBJ2-3, with D perhaps TRBD2 (6 bases). Per the germline V gene, CDR1 is SQVTM and CDR2 is ANQGSEA. The CDR3 totals 16 residues. The germline V and J ends were trimmed by 3 bases and 0 bases, with 16 bases remaining between them. Here the CDR3 reads CSVDGGQLRSTDTQYF. The CDR3 DNA is TGCAGCGTTGATGGAGGGCAACTGCGTAGCACAGATACGCAGTATTTT.

This clone was observed a handful of times. The gene calls are TRBV6-2 or TRBV6-3 and TRBJ2-1, with TRBD2 matching 8 bases. With V trimmed by 4 bases and J by 10 bases, 6 bases remained unmatched. Germline loops: CDR1 MNHEY, CDR2 SVGEGT. This CDR3 comprises 13 residues. The CDR3, as DNA: TGTGCCAGCAGTTGGGCGGGGGGAGTGGAGCAGTTCTTC. This translates into CASSWAGGVEQFF.

V usage is TRBV14 and J usage is TRBJ2-1; 8 bases map to TRBD2. Per the germline V gene, CDR1 is SGHDN and CDR2 is FVKESK. Trimming cost V 3 bases and J 0 bases; bases outside gene matches: 10. The CDR3 length is 18 residues. The CDR3 reads CASSQGLLAVSSYNEQFF. CDR3 coding DNA: TGTGCCAGCAGCCAGGGTTTACTAGCGGTTAGCTCCTACAATGAGCAGTTCTTC.

J is TRBJ2-7 and V is TRBV6-2 or TRBV6-3, with TRBD2 as a possible D gene (6 bases). This CDR3 comprises 14 residues. With 6 bases removed from V and 2 bases from J, the gap between germline ends came to 14 bases. CDR1 MNHEY and CDR2 SVGEGT come from the germline V gene. The CDR3 DNA reads as TGTGCCAGCAGCGACGGCGGGGCCACCTACGAGCAGTACTTC. It is translated as CASSDGGATYEQYF.

This clone was seen a single time. The rearrangement uses TRBV27 and TRBJ1-5; perhaps TRBD1 as D (6 bases). The CDR3 extends over 15 amino acids. Trimming pared 5 bases from V and 4 bases from J, leaving 15 bases between. CDR1 and CDR2 from the germline V gene are MNHEY and SMNVEV (reference sequence). CDR3 in DNA: TGTGCCAGCAGTCCGGGGGGGGCTCCGAATCAGCCCCAGCATTTT. Its translation is CASSPGGAPNQPQHF.

V and J are TRBV4-1 and TRBJ2-3; 10 nucleotides line up with TRBD2. V dropped 1 base and J dropped 7; count of bases not matched to a gene: 2. CDR3 size: 14 residues. Germline V gene data show CDR1 as MGHRA and CDR2 as YSYEKL. CDR3 residues: CASSQGLAGHTQYF. In nucleotides, the CDR3 is TGCGCCAGCAGCCAAGGACTAGCGGGTCATACGCAGTATTTT.

The gene calls are TRBV5-5 and TRBJ2-5, with a weak D call TRBD2 (5 bases). Trimming removed 0 bases at V and 1 base at J, with 7 bases between. The CDR3 runs to 14 residues. Germline V gives CDR1 SGHKS, CDR2 YYEKEE (reference sequence). The CDR3 reads CASSLASGQETQYF. Here the CDR3 DNA reads TGTGCCAGCAGCTTGGCCAGCGGCCAAGAGACCCAGTACTTC. Drawing the rest from reference TRBV5-5 and TRBJ2-5, the complete variable domain is DAGVTQSPTHLIKTRGQQVTLRCSPISGHKSVSWYQQVLGQGPQFIFQYYEKEERGRGNFPDRFSARQFPNYSSELNVNALLLGDSALYLCASSLASGQETQYFGPGTRLLVL.

The chain carries TRBV2 and TRBJ2-1; D might be TRBD2 (5 bases). The CDR3 runs 15 residues. Trimming took off 4 bases at V and 0 bases at J, with 10 bases between the two ends. Germline V lookup: CDR1 SNHLY, CDR2 FYNNEI. The CDR3 loop reads CASSALGSSYNEQFF. CDR3 bases: TGTGCCAGCAGTGCACTGGGGAGCTCCTACAATGAGCAGTTCTTC.

The rearrangement uses TRBV9 and TRBJ1-1, with TRBD1 identical over 9 bases. V lost 0 bases and J lost 4; bases outside the gene matches: 7. CDR1 and CDR2 (germline): SGDLS, YYNGEE. The CDR3 loop spans 16 amino acids. CDR3 in DNA: TGTGCCAGCAGCGTAGGGGACAGGGCGTACGGCACTGAAGCTTTCTTT. This translates into CASSVGDRAYGTEAFF.

This clone was seen a few times. V usage is TRBV10-1 and J usage is TRBJ1-2; possibly TRBD1 for D (6 bases). From germline, CDR1 is WNHNN and CDR2 SYGVQD (reference sequence). Trimming took 2 bases from V and 2 from J, leaving 15 bases between them. The length of the CDR3 is 16 residues. The DNA for the CDR3 is TGCGCCAGCAGTGAGCCGAAATTCAGGGGCAACTATGGCTACACCTTC. Protein sequence: CASSEPKFRGNYGYTF.